The 11 T cell receptor beta chains presented below share a single source sample, sequenced in a study of response to subunit inactivated influenza vaccine. Each CDR3 protein gets one entry after TCRdb re-called the RT-PCR reads with MiXCR. Here the sample spans 400,000 to 650,000 distinct CDR3 sequences, roughly 7.6% being singletons. The sequencing here drew on PBMCs from blood, taken roughly 24 months after vaccination. These receptors all stem from a man between 50 and 69 years old who received an inactivated influenza vaccine.

The chain employs TRBV7-2 and TRBJ2-5; 9 positions agree with TRBD2. Germline CDR1 SGHTA, CDR2 FQGNSA. Trimming removed 1 base from V and 4 bases from J; junction bases left unmatched: 7. The CDR3 is 16 residues long. As DNA, the CDR3 is TGTGCCAGCAGCTTAGGCGTCGCGGGAGGGGCAGAGACCCAGTACTTC. Translation gives CASSLGVAGGAETQYF.

This clonotype has just a few counts. J is TRBJ1-1 and V is TRBV20-1; TRBD1 matches 7 bases. V was pared by 3 bases and J by 1 base, with 5 bases of the junction left unmatched. The germline V gene has CDR1 DFQATT and CDR2 SNEGSKA (reference sequence). The CDR3 length is 14 residues. CDR3 nucleotide sequence: TGCAGTGCTAGGACAGGGCAGGGGAACACTGAAGCTTTCTTT. This translates into CSARTGQGNTEAFF.

This sequence joins TRBV4-3 and TRBJ2-5; no clear D. V dropped 0 bases and J dropped 2 bases, with 19 bases sitting between them. Germline V gene sequence: CDR1 LGHNA, CDR2 YSLEER. This CDR3 region has 18 residues. CDR3 sequence (DNA): TGCGCCAGCAGCCAAGACTTTTCTGGCGATCCTTCGCAAGAGACCCAGTACTTC. It is translated as CASSQDFSGDPSQETQYF.

The chain couples TRBV6-1 to TRBJ2-1; 7 bases line up with TRBD2. The CDR3 is 14 residues long. The trim removed 6 bases at V and 4 bases at J, leaving 6 bases unmatched. CDR1 is MNHNS, CDR2 SASEGT, per germline. CDR3 amino acids: CASRERDYYNEQFF. The CDR3 bases are TGTGCCAGCAGGGAAAGGGACTATTACAATGAGCAGTTCTTC.

This clonotype turned up a few times. The rearrangement joins TRBV7-9 to TRBJ2-2; unclear D gene. Germline V gene data show CDR1 as SEHNR and CDR2 as FQNEAQ (reference sequence). V was shortened by 8 bases and J by 6 bases, with 7 bases between the two germline ends. CDR3 length: 11 amino acids. DNA for the CDR3: TGTGCCAGCCTGGAGTCCGGGGAGCTGTTTTTT. Translation: CASLESGELFF.

V gene TRBV20-1 combines with J gene TRBJ1-2; 8 bases line up with TRBD1. Germline lookup yields CDR1 DFQATT and CDR2 SNEGSKA (reference sequence). CDR3 length: 13 amino acids. After removal of 5 bases from V and 8 bases from J, the junction contained 10 bases not matched to a gene. The CDR3: CSAGQGTVDGYTF. CDR3 coding DNA: TGCAGTGCTGGACAGGGAACGGTAGACGGCTACACCTTC.

This clonotype was found a few times. The chain uses TRBV4-3 and TRBJ2-2, with a tentative D call TRBD2 (5 bases). The CDR3 runs to 14 residues. V lost 0 bases and J 6 bases, leaving 8 bases between the germline ends. Germline V gene sequence: CDR1 LGHNA, CDR2 YSLEER. CDR3 sequence: CASSQDLGAGELFF. CDR3 nucleotides: TGCGCCAGCAGCCAAGATTTGGGAGCCGGGGAGCTGTTTTTT.

CDR3 region: CASSRTSGSSPIQYF. As DNA, the CDR3 is TGTGCCAGCAGTCGGACTAGCGGGAGTTCCCCCATTCAGTACTTC. V and J are TRBV6-1 and TRBJ2-4, with TRBD2 matching over 13 bases. Trimming removed 5 bases from V and 9 bases from J; junction bases left unmatched: 7. CDR1 MNHNS and CDR2 SASEGT come from the germline V gene. The CDR3 consists of 15 residues.

This clonotype was seen a few times. The CDR3 region is CSAGLADYEQYF. Here the CDR3 DNA reads TGCAGCGCGGGACTAGCGGACTACGAGCAGTACTTC. This chain uses TRBV29-1 with TRBJ2-7; 11 nucleotides align to TRBD2. The germline V gene encodes CDR1 SQVTM and CDR2 ANQGSEA. V lost 7 bases to trimming and J lost 3 bases; unmatched junction nucleotides: 2. The CDR3 consists of 12 residues.

This clonotype was counted only a few times. V usage is TRBV6-2 or TRBV6-3 and J usage is TRBJ2-7, with 8 bases matching TRBD1. V was clipped by 1 base and J by 7 bases; unmatched bases: 12. Germline CDR1 is MNHEY and CDR2 is SVGEGT. The CDR3 loop spans 16 amino acids. The chain's CDR3 is CASSYYNLGTGKEQYF. CDR3 DNA: TGTGCCAGCAGTTACTATAACCTAGGGACAGGCAAGGAGCAGTACTTC.

At least ten counts were recorded for this clonotype. This chain links TRBV11-2 with TRBJ1-4; 10 positions match TRBD1. Germline V lookup: CDR1 SGHAT, CDR2 FQNNGV. CDR3 length equals 16 residues. V lost 6 bases, J lost 3 bases, and 7 bases stayed unmatched. CDR3 sequence: CASSYGTGASNEKLFF. The CDR3 bases are TGTGCCAGCAGTTATGGGACAGGGGCGTCTAATGAAAAACTGTTTTTT.